This TCR beta chain stems from a study of radiation and T cells in renal cell carcinoma. General observations from the study: In blood, top tumor clones expanded by 2 weeks, shrinking by 4.

The assay was immunoSEQ multiplex PCR, and TCRdb's table has in-frame clones only and misses some. The sample has around 81,000 clones; approximately 86% are singletons. Turning to this clone: Its antigen remains unknown.

V shed 0 bases, J shed 7 bases, and the junction held 10 bases outside the gene matches. This CDR3 region has 16 residues. The germline CDR1 and CDR2 sequences are MNHEY and SVGAGI. Time point noted: blood 4 weeks post-SBRT, at nephrectomy. Treatment of the sample: 15 Gy SBRT to primary tumor, nephrectomy 4 weeks later. The sample in question was blood, obtained from a patient whose treatment included radiotherapy and nephrectomy. This chain uses TRBV6-5 with TRBJ1-2; TRBD1 matches 8 bases. The TCR comes from a man aged 50 or older with renal cell carcinoma. CDR3 amino acids: CASSYSGAQGEGGYTF. For the CDR3, the DNA is TGTGCCAGCAGTTACTCGGGCGCACAGGGGGAGGGTGGCTACACCTTC.